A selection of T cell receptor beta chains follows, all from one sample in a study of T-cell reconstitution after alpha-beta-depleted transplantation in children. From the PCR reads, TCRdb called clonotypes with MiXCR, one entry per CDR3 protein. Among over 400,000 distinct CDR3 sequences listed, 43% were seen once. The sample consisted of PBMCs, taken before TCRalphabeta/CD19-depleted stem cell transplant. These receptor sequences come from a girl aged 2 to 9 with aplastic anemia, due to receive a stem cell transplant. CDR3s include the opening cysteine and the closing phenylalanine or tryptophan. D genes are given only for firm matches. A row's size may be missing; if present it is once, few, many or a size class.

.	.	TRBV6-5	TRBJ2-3	TGTGCCAGCAGTTATATACAACCAGGGCGCGGAGATACGCAGTATTTT	CASSYIQPGRGDTQYF
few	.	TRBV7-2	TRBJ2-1	TGTGCCAGCAGCTTAGATTCGCAGGGAAAGCAGTTCTTC	CASSLDSQGKQFF
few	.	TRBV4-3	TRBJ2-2	TGCGCCAGCAGCCACGAGGACAGGAACACCGGGGAGCTGTTTTTT	CASSHEDRNTGELFF
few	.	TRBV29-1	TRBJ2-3	TGCAGCGTTGAGTGGGGGACAGATACGCAGTATTTT	CSVEWGTDTQYF
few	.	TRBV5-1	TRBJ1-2	TGCGCCAGCAGCTTGGAGCAGGGGCGCCTAGGCTACACCTTC	CASSLEQGRLGYTF
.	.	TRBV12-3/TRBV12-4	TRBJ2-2	TGTGCCAGCAGTCCGCTCCTGGCAGGGTTGGGCACCGGGGAGCTGTTTTTT	CASSPLLAGLGTGELFF
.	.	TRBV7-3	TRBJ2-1	TGTGCCAGCAGCTTACAAGGGCCTAATGAGCAGTTCTTC	CASSLQGPNEQFF
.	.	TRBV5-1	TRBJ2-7	TGCGCCAGCAGCTTGACCGGGACCGTAGACTACGAGCAGTACTTC	CASSLTGTVDYEQYF
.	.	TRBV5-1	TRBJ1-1	TGCGCCAGCAGCTTGGGGGATGGGTCGCAAGCTTTCTTT	CASSLGDGSQAFF
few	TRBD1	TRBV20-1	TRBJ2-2	TGCAGTGCAACCGGGACAGGGGGCTTCGGGGAGCTGTTTTTT	CSATGTGGFGELFF
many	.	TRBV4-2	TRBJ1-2	TGTGCCAGCAGCCAAGAGATTCGGGCACGTGGCTACACCTTC	CASSQEIRARGYTF
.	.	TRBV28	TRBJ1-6	TGTGCCAGCAGTTCACCAACCCGACCCCTCCACTTT	CASSSPTRPLHF
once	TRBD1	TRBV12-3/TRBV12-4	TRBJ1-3	TGTGCCAGCAGTTCGGGACAGGGTGTTTCTGGAAACACCATATATTTT	CASSSGQGVSGNTIYF
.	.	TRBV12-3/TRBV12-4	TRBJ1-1	TGTGCCAGCCCCCAACAGTTGAACACTGAAGCTTTCTTT	CASPQQLNTEAFF
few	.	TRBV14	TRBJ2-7	TGTGCCAGCAGCCCTTCCGGGCCGCTCTACGAGCAGTACTTC	CASSPSGPLYEQYF
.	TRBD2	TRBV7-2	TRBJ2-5	TGTGCCAGCAGCGGCGCGACTAGCGGGAAAGAGACCCAGTACTTC	CASSGATSGKETQYF
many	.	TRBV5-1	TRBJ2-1	TGCGCCAGCAGCTTGGCGGCAGGGTGGAAGGACAATGAGCAGTTCTTC	CASSLAAGWKDNEQFF
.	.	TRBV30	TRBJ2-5	TGTGCCTGGAGTTCAGGGGTAGAGACCCAGTACTTC	CAWSSGVETQYF
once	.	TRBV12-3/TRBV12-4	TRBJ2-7	TGTGCCAGCAAGGAAACAGGGAGCTCCTACGAGCAGTACTTC	CASKETGSSYEQYF
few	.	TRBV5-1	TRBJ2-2	TGCGCCAGCATCGCAGGGCCGAACACCGGGGAGCTGTTTTTT	CASIAGPNTGELFF
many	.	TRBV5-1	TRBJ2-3	TGCGCCAGCAGCTTGGACAGCACAGATACGCAGTATTTT	CASSLDSTDTQYF
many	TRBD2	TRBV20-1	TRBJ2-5	TGCAGTGCCGGGGAGAGCGGGAGGTACCAAGAGACCCAGTACTTC	CSAGESGRYQETQYF
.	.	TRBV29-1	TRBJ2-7	TGCAGCGGCCAGAATTCTTACGAGCAGTACTTC	CSGQNSYEQYF
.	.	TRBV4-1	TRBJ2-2	TGCGCCAGCAGCCTTAGACAGGTTTCCGGGGAGCTGTTTTTT	CASSLRQVSGELFF
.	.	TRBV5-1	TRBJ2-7	TGCGCCAGCAGCTCGCTACAGGGATACGAGCAGTACTTC	CASSSLQGYEQYF
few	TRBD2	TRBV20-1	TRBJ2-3	TGCAGTGGACTAGCGGGAGGGCCTTACACAGATACGCAGTATTTT	CSGLAGGPYTDTQYF
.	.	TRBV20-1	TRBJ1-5	TGCAGTGCTAGGACACAGGGTCCCCAGCCCCAGCATTTT	CSARTQGPQPQHF
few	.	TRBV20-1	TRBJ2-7	TGCAGTCCTGTTGGGGAGAGGCAGTACTTC	CSPVGERQYF
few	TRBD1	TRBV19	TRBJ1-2	TGTGCCAGTAGTTCACACCCGGACAGGGGAGACTATGGCTACACCTTC	CASSSHPDRGDYGYTF
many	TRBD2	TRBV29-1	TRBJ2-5	TGCAGCGTTGTAGGACTAGCGGGATCCGGGCCCCAGTACTTC	CSVVGLAGSGPQYF
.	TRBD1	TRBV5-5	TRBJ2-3	TGTGCCAGCAGCTTGGGGACAGGGACCAACACAGATACGCAGTATTTT	CASSLGTGTNTDTQYF
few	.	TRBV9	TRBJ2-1	TGTGCCAGCAGCGTATCAGGCTATGAGCAGTTCTTC	CASSVSGYEQFF
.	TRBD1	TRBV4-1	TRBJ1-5	TGCGCCAGCAGCCTGACAGGGGCCACCAATCAGCCCCAGCATTTT	CASSLTGATNQPQHF
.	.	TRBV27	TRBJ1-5	TGTGCCAGCAGTTTAGAGGGGAGGGGCAATCAGCCCCAGCATTTT	CASSLEGRGNQPQHF
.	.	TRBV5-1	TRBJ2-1	TGCGCCAGCAGCTCGACCCCCCGGAGCTCCTACAATCAGCAGTTCTTC	CASSSTPRSSYNQQFF
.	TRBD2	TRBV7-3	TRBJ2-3	TGTGCCAGCAGCTTATTTGGGGGGGTTGGGACAGATACGCAGTATTTT	CASSLFGGVGTDTQYF
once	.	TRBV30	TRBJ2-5	TGTGCCTGGAGTTCGGGGATACTACAGAAAGAGACCCAGTACTTC	CAWSSGILQKETQYF
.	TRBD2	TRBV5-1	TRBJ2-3	TGCGCCAGCAGCATCGCCGGGCGGGGGGGGAGTGATACGCAGTATTTT	CASSIAGRGGSDTQYF
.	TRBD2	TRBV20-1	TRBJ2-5	TGCAGTGCTCCCACAGCGGGAGTTGAGACCCAGTACTTC	CSAPTAGVETQYF
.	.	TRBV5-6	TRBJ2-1	TGTGCCAGCAGCTTGGGGGGACTCTCCTCCAATGAGCAGTTCTTC	CASSLGGLSSNEQFF
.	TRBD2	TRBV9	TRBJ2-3	TGTGCCAGCAGCGTCAAAGCGGGGGGGAACACAGATACGCAGTATTTT	CASSVKAGGNTDTQYF
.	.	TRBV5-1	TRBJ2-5	TGCGCCAGCAGCAAGGACCACCAAGAGACCCAGTACTTC	CASSKDHQETQYF
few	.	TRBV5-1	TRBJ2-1	TGCGCCAGAAGCTCGCAAGGCCTCTCGCTTCTCGGGTACAATGAGCAGTTCTTC	CARSSQGLSLLGYNEQFF
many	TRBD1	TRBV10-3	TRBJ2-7	TGTGCCATCAGCGGACAGGGGTGGGAGCAGTACTTC	CAISGQGWEQYF
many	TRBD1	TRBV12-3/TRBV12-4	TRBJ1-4	TGTGCCAGCAAAACGGGACAGGTCTATAATGAAAAACTGTTTTTT	CASKTGQVYNEKLFF
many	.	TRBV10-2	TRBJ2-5	TGCGCCAGTACGACGGACCCCCAAGAGACCCAGTACTTC	CASTTDPQETQYF
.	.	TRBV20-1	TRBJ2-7	TGCAGTGCACCCGACCCCGTCTACGAGCAGTACTTC	CSAPDPVYEQYF
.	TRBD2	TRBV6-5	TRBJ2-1	TGTGCCAGCAGTTACTCGAGGACTAGCGGGATGAGTGAGCAGTTCTTC	CASSYSRTSGMSEQFF
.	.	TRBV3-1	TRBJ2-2	TGTGCCAGCAGCCAAGGGACTGCCGGGGAGCTGTTTTTT	CASSQGTAGELFF
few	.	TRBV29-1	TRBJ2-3	TGCAGCGAAGGAGAGGCTACAGGGCCCACAGATACGCAGTATTTT	CSEGEATGPTDTQYF
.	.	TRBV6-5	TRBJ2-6	TGTGCCAGCAGTAACGGACAGCTCCTGGCCAACGTCCTGACTTTC	CASSNGQLLANVLTF
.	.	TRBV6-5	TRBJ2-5	TGTGCCAGCAGTTATTCCCCCGGCTCCCAAGAGACCCAGTACTTC	CASSYSPGSQETQYF